This TCR beta chain was observed in a study of blood T cell repertoires in COVID-19. Study as a whole: The study drew acute and convalescent COVID-19 samples from the United States, Italy and Spain. PBMCs, B-cell-depleted T cells, or T cells provided the cDNA or gDNA that made up the material.

With V trimmed by 1 base and J by 3 bases, 3 bases remained unmatched. The germline gives CDR1 SGHTA, CDR2 FQGNSA. CDR3 length equals 15 residues. Seattle's enrolled individuals joined amid active infection and were then monitored longitudinally. Authors' data handling: Amplifying reference gene primers gave estimates of nucleated cell counts. Produced via immunoSEQ multiplex PCR; TCRdb's table is partial and in-frame only. Clone size and V and J calls were adopted from that table, with D and trimming inferred from the DNA. This sample yields under 200,000 clones, of which roughly 78% are seen a single time; approximately 7.6% belongs to the top ten.

What was sequenced was peripheral blood. The V call is TRBV7-2, the J call TRBJ2-1, with 7 bases fitting TRBD2. The sequence came from a woman aged 60-75 years with COVID-19, enrolled during active disease. DNA of the CDR3: TGTGCCAGCAGCTTAGAGGCTAGCGGCTACAATGAGCAGTTCTTC. Amino acids: CASSLEASGYNEQFF. Using reference TRBV7-2 and TRBJ2-1 for the parts outside the CDR3, the full variable domain is GAGVSQSPSNKVTEKGKDVELRCDPISGHTALYWYRQSLGQGLEFLIYFQGNSAPDKSGLPSDRFSAERTGGSVSTLTIQRTQQEDSAVYLCASSLEASGYNEQFFGPGTRLTVL.